This T cell receptor (beta chain) was recorded in a study of regulatory T cells in long-lasting Graves disease (dated by TCRdb to about 2021). Describing the broader study: Antithyroid drugs had been taken for less than 3 months by newly diagnosed Graves' disease patients. Persistent Graves' disease patients were compared with newly diagnosed Graves' disease patients by peripheral blood TCR sequencing and RNA sequencing. The study was conducted in China and was registered as a clinical trial. A total of roughly 35 samples underwent TCR sequencing: about 13 from persistent and 20 from newly diagnosed Graves' disease patients. Results the study describes overall, beyond this receptor: Because the primary lesion, thyroid tissue, could not be accessed, the study looked at peripheral blood alone. Sequencing and analysis were restricted to the TCR beta chain. The small sample size was acknowledged by the authors as a limitation that may reduce accuracy. Persistent disease showed preferential use of TRBV28, TRBJ1-2 and TRBJ2-5, whereas newly diagnosed disease favored TRBV20-1 and TRBJ2-1. A larger number of public clonotypes was shared among persistent patients (over 2,500) than among newly diagnosed patients (approximately 1,000). Persistent Graves' disease patients showed lower TCR Shannon entropy and fewer highly expanded clones than newly diagnosed patients, suggesting clonal expansion.

This specimen's time point label, per the study, means: newly diagnosed GD, antithyroid drugs for less than 3 months. For both TCR sequencing and RNA sequencing, RNA was extracted from PBMCs using TRIzol. The diagnosis of Graves' disease followed American Thyroid Association guidelines. Patients for the study were recruited at an endocrinology department in Xi'an, China. Each patient gave about 10 milliliters of peripheral blood, collected in an EDTA anticoagulant tube. PBMCs were isolated by Ficoll Paque Plus density gradient separation without further T cell sorting. An Agilent 2100 Bioanalyzer and agarose gel were used to assess RNA quality, and a NanoDrop 2000 was used to measure RNA concentration. Libraries were prepared through multiplex PCR. The sequencer was an Illumina HiSeq 4000. CDR3 regions were amplified by Arm-PCR with iRepertoire HTBI primers to construct TCR beta libraries. Before sequencing, the PCR products went through gel purification. Processing in the source paper ran as follows. A total of some 65 TRBV and some 15 TRBJ segments were identified across samples and were used for gene usage analysis of CDR3 amino acid clonotypes. Filtered high-quality paired reads were merged into contigs using COPE and FqMerger. BLAST was used to align contigs to IMGT TRBV, TRBD and TRBJ reference genes, with CDR3 defined following IMGT. Any clonotype with a frequency above 0.1% was counted as a highly expanded clone. Repertoire diversity was measured by Shannon entropy, and V-J evenness by the Gini coefficient. A clonotype was considered public if more than one individual shared it. TCRdb applied fastp at Q25 and MiXCR to the public reads, then kept only in-frame beta chains. Rows with a matching CDR3 protein are joined into one entry that keeps the most common DNA and genes. V and J calls and clone size were set by TCRdb, not the authors. Within this sample are roughly 500,000 distinct CDR3 sequences, with roughly 13% of them counted one time only. Of the sample, over 7.5% falls within the top ten clones.

Many counts were recorded for this clonotype. The antigen it recognizes is unknown. No base qualities exist here, and no much larger clone lies one base off it. From the cysteine up to the phenylalanine, the CDR3 has a length of 16 residues. Just the 48-base CDR3 DNA is kept, in frame starting at base 1. Trimming at the junction amounts to 0 bases on V and 2 bases on J, and the germline ends lie 13 bases apart. The germline V gene provides CDR1 ENHRY and CDR2 SYGVKD. Separately, the same data were catalogued under a study of T cells in Graves' hyperthyroidism and ophthalmopathy. According to the second study: A patient counted as having stable Graves' hyperthyroidism if no progression to ophthalmopathy occurred over 18 months of follow-up. Hyperthyroidism patients were newly diagnosed, had a disease duration of under 2 months, and were aged 18 to 65 years. Patients with uncontrolled infections, other autoimmune diseases, pregnancy or lactation were excluded. Diagnoses relied on clinical symptoms, serum thyroxine and TRAb, thyroid ultrasound and orbital computed tomography. The TCR CDR3 was subjected to a first round of RT-PCR using the HTBI primer set and the Qiagen OneStep RT-PCR kit. Most expanded thyroid clonotypes (frequency above 0.001) were also found in blood, which suggests that blood repertoires may mirror thyroid immune responses. Ophthalmopathy was separated from stable hyperthyroidism by a 13 V-J signature model, with just over 85% sensitivity and approximately 81% specificity obtained in cross-validation and 80%/75% obtained in testing. In validation, the model predicted progression to ophthalmopathy with 55% to 71% sensitivity and 72.22% specificity, a median of roughly seven months before onset. To identify TCR V-J signatures that set the groups apart, the researchers used a discovery cohort of about a hundred patients, made up of some 41 with Graves' ophthalmopathy and 55 to 65 with stable Graves' hyperthyroidism. Whether ophthalmopathy could be predicted prospectively was tested in an independent validation cohort made up of about 20 hyperthyroidism patients plus 17 patients who later progressed to ophthalmopathy. The approximately 90 discovery patients were randomly split 7:3 into training and test sets. In roughly six Graves' hyperthyroidism patients, the study also compared T-cell repertoires from thyroid tissue with T-cell repertoires from blood. Following sampling, methimazole starting at 30 mg daily was given to hyperthyroidism patients, and high-dose intravenous methylprednisolone was given to ophthalmopathy patients. Libraries were constructed in a second round of multiplex PCR, after which size selection and purification were performed. Paired-end sequencing of the libraries was performed with 100 bp reads on an Illumina HiSeq2000. SOAPnuke was used to process the raw data, throwing out any read that contained adapters or uncalled bases, had a mean Phred below 15, or lacked an exact constant-primer or identifier match. High-quality paired reads were merged with COPE v1.2.5, and unique nucleotide sequences were defined as clonotypes. MiTCR v1.1 was used to align the clonotypes against IMGT TRBV, TRBD and TRBJ reference segments. Only V-J combinations with frequency above 0.0001, covering 99.2% of repertoires, were analysed. A TCS score was defined as the ratio between F50 (clonal expansion) and ExV (chaos), using BLOSUM62-based TCRdist between CDR3 peptides within each V-J. Welch's t-statistics and random forest reduced roughly 540 V-J features to 13, which were used in a naive Bayes classifier (R e1071). No statistical method was used to fix the sample size in advance, and group allocation was not hidden from the investigators. The paper describes TCR Vbeta CDR3 sequencing of more than 120 peripheral blood samples, made up of 43 ophthalmopathy patients, 70 to 75 hyperthyroidism patients and 17 progressor patients.

This material consisted of peripheral blood mononuclear cells (PBMCs), taken at new diagnosis, from a patient treated with antithyroid drugs. The rearranged chain carries TRBV10-3 and TRBJ2-5; a tentative D match to TRBD1 spans 6 bases. The receptor's source is a man aged 30 to 39 with Graves disease. Donor details come from another sample of the same person, matched by shared clones. Here is the DNA: TGTGCCATCAGTGAGTCGACCCACAGGGCTCAAGAGACCCAGTACTTC. Translated, it reads CAISESTHRAQETQYF.